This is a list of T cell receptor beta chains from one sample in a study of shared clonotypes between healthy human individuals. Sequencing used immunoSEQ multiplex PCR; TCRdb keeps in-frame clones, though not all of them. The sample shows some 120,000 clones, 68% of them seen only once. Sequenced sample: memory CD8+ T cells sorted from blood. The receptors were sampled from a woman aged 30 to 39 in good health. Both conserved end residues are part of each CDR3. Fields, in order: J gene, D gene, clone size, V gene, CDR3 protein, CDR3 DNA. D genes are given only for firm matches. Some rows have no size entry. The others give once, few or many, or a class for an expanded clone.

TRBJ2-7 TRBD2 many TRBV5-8 CASSPGLAGVYEQYF TGTGCCAGCAGCCCCGGACTAGCGGGAGTCTACGAGCAGTACTTC
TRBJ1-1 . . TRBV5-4 CASSLGSRTVNTEAFF TGTGCCAGCAGCTTGGGTAGTCGGACAGTAAACACTGAAGCTTTCTTT
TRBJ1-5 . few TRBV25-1 CASSGGEGNQPQHF TGTGCCAGCAGTGGTGGAGAGGGCAATCAGCCCCAGCATTTT
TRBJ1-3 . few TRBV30 CAWSVVGNTIYF TGTGCCTGGAGTGTAGTTGGAAACACCATATATTTT
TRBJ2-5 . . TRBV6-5 CASSYSNEQETQYF TGTGCCAGCAGTTACTCGAACGAGCAAGAGACCCAGTACTTC
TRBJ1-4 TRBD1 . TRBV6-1 CASSGYRGWGTNEKLFF TGTGCCAGCAGTGGTTACAGGGGATGGGGAACTAATGAAAAACTGTTTTTT
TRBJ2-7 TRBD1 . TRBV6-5 CASSQIGTGDYEQYF TGTGCCAGCAGCCAAATCGGGACAGGGGACTACGAGCAGTACTTC
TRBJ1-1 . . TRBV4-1 CASSQDRNLLRWRWGTEAFF TGCGCCAGCAGCCAAGATCGTAACCTTCTTCGCTGGCGTTGGGGAACTGAAGCTTTCTTT
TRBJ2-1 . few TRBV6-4 CASSEGSYNEQFF TGTGCCAGCAGTGAGGGCTCCTACAATGAGCAGTTCTTC
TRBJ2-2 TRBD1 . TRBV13 CASSLFFQGAPGELFF TGTGCCAGCAGCTTATTTTTTCAGGGGGCGCCCGGGGAGCTGTTTTTT
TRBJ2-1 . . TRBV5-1 CASSVDSSSYNEQFF TGCGCCAGCAGCGTGGACAGTAGCTCCTACAATGAGCAGTTCTTC
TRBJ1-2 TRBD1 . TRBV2 CASRSTPGQGFIPYGYTF TGTGCCAGCAGAAGCACACCGGGACAGGGGTTCATCCCCTATGGCTACACCTTC
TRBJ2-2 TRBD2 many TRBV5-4 CASEREFTGELFF TGTGCCAGCGAGCGGGAGTTTACCGGGGAGCTGTTTTTT
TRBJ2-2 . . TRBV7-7 CASSLFSDTGELFF TGTGCCAGCAGCTTATTTTCGGACACCGGGGAGCTGTTTTTT
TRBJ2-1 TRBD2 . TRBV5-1 CASSRGVGGGEAINEQFF TGCGCCAGCAGTCGAGGAGTGGGCGGGGGAGAGGCAATCAATGAGCAGTTCTTC
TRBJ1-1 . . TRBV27 CASSLSPWGTEAFF TGTGCCAGCAGTTTATCCCCTTGGGGCACTGAAGCTTTCTTT
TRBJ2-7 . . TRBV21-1 CASSKMRRESGYEQYF TGTGCCAGCAGCAAAATGCGGCGGGAGAGTGGGTACGAGCAGTACTTC
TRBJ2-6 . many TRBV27 CASSLVGGSGANVLTF TGTGCCAGCAGTTTAGTCGGGGGCTCTGGGGCCAACGTCCTGACTTTC
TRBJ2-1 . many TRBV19 CASTTFYNEQFF TGTGCCAGTACCACCTTCTACAATGAGCAGTTCTTC
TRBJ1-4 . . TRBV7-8 CASSLGSGTQGEKLFF TGTGCCAGCAGCTTAGGGTCCGGGACCCAGGGCGAAAAACTGTTTTTT
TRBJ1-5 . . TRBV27 CASQQKGRNQPQHF TGTGCCAGCCAACAGAAGGGTAGAAATCAGCCCCAGCATTTT
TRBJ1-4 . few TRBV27 CASRRSGNEKLFF TGTGCCAGCAGAAGATCGGGTAATGAAAAACTGTTTTTT
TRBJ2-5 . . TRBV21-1 CASSKSQREGYF TGTGCCAGCAGCAAATCTCAACGGGAGGGTTACTTC
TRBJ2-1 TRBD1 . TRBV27 CASSRRQGFGEQFF TGTGCCAGCAGCCGTAGACAGGGGTTCGGTGAGCAGTTCTTC
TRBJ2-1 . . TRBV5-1 CASSLASGSYNEQFF TGCGCCAGCAGCTTGGCATCCGGATCCTACAATGAGCAGTTCTTC
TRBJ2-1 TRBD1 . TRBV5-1 CASSLVPRQGNEQFF TGCGCCAGCAGCTTGGTGCCGAGACAGGGGAATGAGCAGTTCTTC
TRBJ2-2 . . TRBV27 CASSVRLVGNTGELFF TGTGCCAGCAGTGTCAGACTAGTTGGGAACACCGGGGAGCTGTTTTTT
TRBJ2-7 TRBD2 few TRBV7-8 CASSPGTSGAYEQYF TGTGCCAGCAGCCCAGGGACTAGCGGCGCCTACGAGCAGTACTTC
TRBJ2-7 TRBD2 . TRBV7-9 CASSRRGTSLYEQYF TGTGCCAGCAGCCGCCGGGGGACTAGCCTCTACGAGCAGTACTTC
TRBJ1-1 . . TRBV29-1 CSVLVTEAFF TGCAGCGTTCTAGTTACTGAAGCTTTCTTT
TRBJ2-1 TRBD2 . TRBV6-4 CASSDLAGGQGEQFF TGTGCCAGCAGTGATCTAGCGGGAGGTCAGGGTGAGCAGTTCTTC
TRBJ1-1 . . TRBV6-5 CASSYSEGLNTEAFF TGTGCCAGCAGTTACTCGGAGGGCTTGAACACTGAAGCTTTCTTT
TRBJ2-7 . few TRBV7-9 CASSLGATTYEQYF TGTGCCAGCAGCTTAGGGGCCACGACCTACGAGCAGTACTTC
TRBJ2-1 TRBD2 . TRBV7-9 CASSPQGLAGYNEQFF TGTGCCAGCAGCCCCCAAGGACTAGCGGGCTACAATGAGCAGTTCTTC
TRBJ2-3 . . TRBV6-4 CASSPGGGSTDTQYF TGTGCCAGCAGTCCAGGCGGGGGCAGCACAGATACGCAGTATTTT
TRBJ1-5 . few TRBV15 CATSRDGEGNQPQHF TGTGCCACCAGCAGAGATGGAGAGGGTAATCAGCCCCAGCATTTT
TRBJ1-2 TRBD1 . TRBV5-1 CASSADRDYGYTF TGCGCCAGCAGTGCTGACAGGGACTATGGCTACACCTTC
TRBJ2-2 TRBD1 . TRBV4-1 CASSQDQQGVDTGELFF TGCGCCAGCAGCCAAGATCAACAGGGGGTCGACACCGGGGAGCTGTTTTTT
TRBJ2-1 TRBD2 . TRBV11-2 CASSSGSSYNEQFF TGTGCCAGCAGTAGCGGGAGCTCCTACAATGAGCAGTTCTTC
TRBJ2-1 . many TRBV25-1 CASIGKGLGNEQFF TGTGCCAGCATAGGGAAGGGTTTGGGGAATGAGCAGTTCTTC
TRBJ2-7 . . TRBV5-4 CASSNPQGNYEQYF TGTGCCAGCAGCAATCCCCAGGGGAACTACGAGCAGTACTTC